The 6 T cell receptor beta chains in this list originate from one sample, sequenced in a study of glioma-infiltrating T cells after dendritic cell vaccination. The data were produced by immunoSEQ multiplex PCR, yet TCRdb's version contains in-frame clones alone and is incomplete. The sample consists of 90,000 or so clones, about 81% of them appearing once. Time point meaning: after dendritic cell vaccination, including at tumor progression/relapse. The source was blood, collected after dendritic cell vaccination. The receptors come from a human donor with glioblastoma.

The chain employs TRBV13 and TRBJ1-1; 9 nucleotides align to TRBD1. V dropped 2 bases and J dropped 4; count of bases not matched to a gene: 5. Looked up from germline, CDR1 is PRHDT and CDR2 is FYEKMQ (reference sequence). The CDR3 covers 15 residues. CDR3 sequence: CASSLTGGYLTEAFF. The CDR3 region has the DNA TGTGCCAGCAGCTTAACAGGGGGCTACCTCACTGAAGCTTTCTTT.

J is TRBJ1-5 and V is TRBV27; D call uncertain. V was cut by 1 base and J by 6 bases, with 16 bases left in between. The CDR3 sequence is 16 residues long. Germline-derived CDR1 and CDR2 are MNHEY and SMNVEV (reference sequence). The CDR3 sequence is CASSLFPHLGSQPQHF. In DNA form, the CDR3 reads TGTGCCAGCAGTTTATTCCCCCATTTGGGGAGTCAGCCCCAGCATTTT.

The chain is built from TRBV6-1 and TRBJ2-3; weak D call: TRBD2 (6 bases). The germline V gene has CDR1 MNHNS and CDR2 SASEGT. Trimming took 6 bases from V and 5 from J, leaving 9 bases between them. The CDR3 has 12 residues. The CDR3 DNA reads as TGTGCCAGCAGCACTAGCTTAGATACGCAGTATTTT. Its translation: CASSTSLDTQYF.

The genes are TRBV7-2 and TRBJ1-5; maybe TRBD1 (6 bases). The CDR3 is made up of 15 amino acids. The V end was cut by 3 bases, the J end by 1 base, with 10 bases between. Germline V lookup: CDR1 SGHTA, CDR2 FQGNSA. The CDR3 loop is CASSFGQISNQPQHF. The CDR3 bases are TGTGCCAGCAGCTTCGGACAGATAAGCAATCAGCCCCAGCATTTT.

J is TRBJ2-1 and V is TRBV6-5, with D maybe TRBD2 (6 bases). V lost 0 bases, J lost 4 bases, and 13 bases lay in between. The CDR3 covers 16 residues. The germline CDR1 and CDR2 sequences are MNHEY and SVGAGI. CDR3 sequence: CASSYSVSRGYNEQFF. In DNA, the CDR3 is TGTGCCAGCAGTTACTCTGTATCTCGGGGGTACAATGAGCAGTTCTTC.

The chain is built from TRBV2 and TRBJ2-3, with 7 bases identical to TRBD1. This CDR3 is built from 14 residues. V shed 4 bases and J 2 bases; nucleotides not matched to a gene: 3. Germline V lookup: CDR1 SNHLY, CDR2 FYNNEI. For the CDR3, the DNA is TGTGCCAGCAGTGGGACAGGACTCACAGATACGCAGTATTTT. Its translation is CASSGTGLTDTQYF. The full variable domain, with the rest looked up from reference TRBV2 and TRBJ2-3, is EPEVTQTPSHQVTQMGQEVILRCVPISNHLYFYWYRQILGQKVEFLVSFYNNEISEKSEIFDDQFSVERPDGSNFTLKIRSTKLEDSAMYFCASSGTGLTDTQYFGPGTRLTVL.